The 13 T cell receptor beta chains below come from one sample, sequenced in a study of blood T cell repertoires in COVID-19. Only in-frame clones appear in the TCRdb table, and some are missing; sequencing was by immunoSEQ multiplex PCR. In the table there are about 120,000 clones, around 89% of which are singletons. Sequenced sample: peripheral blood. The receptors were gathered from a man in his 70s with active or convalescent COVID-19.

The chain uses TRBV27 and TRBJ2-5; D may be TRBD2 (5 bases). The V end lost 0 bases, the J end lost 2 bases, and 7 bases lay between the germline ends. CDR3 size: 14 residues. CDR1 is MNHEY and CDR2 is SMNVEV in the germline V gene (reference sequence). CDR3 protein: CASSLSRRQETQYF. The CDR3 region has the DNA TGTGCCAGCAGTTTATCACGGAGGCAAGAGACCCAGTACTTC.

The table lists this clone with a count of one. The chain recombines TRBV18 with TRBJ1-4, with 8 bases aligning to TRBD1. The CDR3 is 15 amino acids. The germline V gene has CDR1 KGHSH and CDR2 LQKENI. Trimming cost V 2 bases and J 7 bases; bases outside gene matches: 6. The CDR3 coding sequence is TGTGCCAGCTCACCAGGGACAGGTTCGTTTGAAAAACTGTTTTTT. It yields the protein CASSPGTGSFEKLFF. Supplemented by reference TRBV18 and TRBJ1-4, the full variable domain reads NAGVMQNPRHLVRRRGQEARLRCSPMKGHSHVYWYRQLPEEGLKFMVYLQKENIIDESGMPKERFSAEFPKEGPSILRIQQVVRGDSAAYFCASSPGTGSFEKLFFGSGTQLSVL.

The chain uses TRBV7-8 and TRBJ2-1, with TRBD1 identical over 12 bases. The CDR3 totals 15 residues. Germline loops: CDR1 SGHVS, CDR2 FQNEAQ. The J segment lost 9 bases and the V segment lost 4 bases, leaving 7 bases of the junction unmatched. CDR3 region: CASSSTGQGATEQFF. For the CDR3, the DNA is TGTGCCAGCAGCTCCACGGGACAGGGGGCTACTGAGCAGTTCTTC.

The rearrangement joins TRBV11-2 to TRBJ1-2, with 10 bases identical to TRBD1. This CDR3 spans 17 amino acids. Trimming cost V 5 bases and J 2 bases; bases outside gene matches: 11. The germline V gene has CDR1 SGHAT and CDR2 FQNNGV. The CDR3 DNA reads as TGTGCCAGCAGCCCGGACAGGGGGTTCACCTCAAACTATGGCTACACCTTC. Amino acids: CASSPDRGFTSNYGYTF.

The gene calls are TRBV19 and TRBJ2-7; possible D gene TRBD2, 6 bases. The CDR3 spans 22 residues. Trimming shortened V by 3 bases and J by 0 bases, and 33 bases separated the two germline ends. Per the germline V gene, CDR1 is LNHDA and CDR2 is SQIVND (reference sequence). The CDR3 is CASSIESSGVTQRWRPSYEQYF. The CDR3 nucleotides are TGTGCCAGTAGTATTGAGTCGTCGGGGGTGACTCAACGATGGAGACCCTCCTACGAGCAGTACTTC.

The gene calls are TRBV9 and TRBJ2-1, with D maybe TRBD2 (6 bases). Trimming pared 0 bases from V and 0 bases from J, leaving 10 bases between. CDR3 length: 16 residues. The germline gives CDR1 SGDLS, CDR2 YYNGEE. CDR3 in DNA: TGTGCCAGCAGCGTAGCCGTCGGGAGCTCCTACAATGAGCAGTTCTTC. This codes for CASSVAVGSSYNEQFF.

This clone occurred once. V is TRBV11-2 and J is TRBJ2-6; possible D gene TRBD1, 6 bases. This CDR3 spans 16 amino acids. Germline V gene data show CDR1 as SGHAT and CDR2 as FQNNGV. V gave up 1 base and J gave up 4 bases, with 11 bases separating them. CDR3 protein: CASSLGWGLGANVLTF. DNA for the CDR3: TGTGCCAGCAGCTTAGGGTGGGGGCTAGGGGCCAACGTCCTGACTTTC.

The V call is TRBV20-1, the J call TRBJ1-1; D is perhaps TRBD1 (6 bases). This CDR3 is 10 amino acids long. Trimming left V 4 bases short and J 7 bases short, with 7 bases between. Germline CDR1 is DFQATT and CDR2 is SNEGSKA (reference sequence). The CDR3, as DNA: TGCAGTGCTAACAGGGTTGAAGCTTTCTTT. Protein: CSANRVEAFF.

The chain combines TRBV29-1 with TRBJ2-5; D might be TRBD2 (7 bases). CDR3 length: 18 residues. The germline gives CDR1 SQVTM, CDR2 ANQGSEA. V was trimmed by 4 bases and J by 1 base, leaving 25 bases between them. In DNA form, the CDR3 reads TGCAGCGTTGTTTTATATAGTGGGGGGGCGAAGCTCCAAGAGACCCAGTACTTC. This encodes CSVVLYSGGAKLQETQYF.

The V and J genes are TRBV6-6 and TRBJ1-4; D gene ambiguous. Trimming cost V 6 bases and J 0 bases, with 11 bases left between them. Looked up from germline, CDR1 is MNHNY and CDR2 is SVGAGI (reference sequence). This CDR3 is 15 amino acids long. CDR3 bases: TGTGCCAGCAGACCCCGGGTCGCAACTAATGAAAAACTGTTTTTT. Translation gives CASRPRVATNEKLFF.

The genes are TRBV14 and TRBJ2-1; TRBD2 agrees at 7 bases. With 1 base clipped from V and 4 bases from J, the junction kept 4 bases outside the gene matches. The CDR3 is 15 amino acids. Germline CDR1 SGHDN, CDR2 FVKESK. CDR3 loop: CASSQAWEGYNEQFF. CDR3 nucleotide sequence: TGTGCCAGCAGCCAAGCGTGGGAGGGTTACAATGAGCAGTTCTTC.

This chain uses TRBV7-6 with TRBJ1-3; 9 bases agree with TRBD1. The CDR3 has 14 amino acids. V was pared by 4 bases and J by 4 bases, with 2 bases of the junction left unmatched. Looked up from germline, CDR1 is SGHVS and CDR2 is FNYEAQ. CDR3 sequence reads: CASSSGTGGNTIYF. DNA of the CDR3: TGTGCCAGCAGCTCGGGGACAGGGGGAAACACCATATATTTT.

The chain combines TRBV5-1 with TRBJ1-1; tentatively, D is TRBD1 (5 bases). Germline V gene lookup returns CDR1 SGHRS and CDR2 YFSETQ. This CDR3 region has 14 residues. V dropped 0 bases and J dropped 6 bases, with 12 bases sitting between them. CDR3 protein: CASSLAGEDAEAFF. For the CDR3, the DNA is TGCGCCAGCAGCTTGGCGGGGGAAGACGCTGAAGCTTTCTTT.